This T cell receptor beta chain was captured in a study of T cell responses to AZD1222 COVID-19 vaccine. General observations from the study: Seropositive status at baseline applied to only six AZD1222 recipients.

The CDR3 covers 15 residues. Germline V gene lookup returns CDR1 MNHEY and CDR2 SVGAGI. The trim removed 8 bases at V and 4 bases at J, leaving 12 bases unmatched. Method: immunoSEQ multiplex PCR; TCRdb's copy keeps in-frame clones and lacks some. Here the sample spans some 130,000 clones, around 93% being singletons. Pooled in the analysis were second doses at about 4 or about 12 weeks. As regards this clone: Its target is unknown.

The clonotype originates from an adult who received the AZD1222 COVID-19 vaccine. The chain employs TRBV6-5 and TRBJ1-2, with 8 nucleotides matching TRBD1. Sequencing was performed on peripheral blood, taken 28 days after the second AZD1222 dose. CDR3 sequence reads: CASALGIGQGYGYTF. The DNA for the CDR3 is TGTGCCAGCGCACTGGGAATAGGACAGGGCTATGGCTACACCTTC.